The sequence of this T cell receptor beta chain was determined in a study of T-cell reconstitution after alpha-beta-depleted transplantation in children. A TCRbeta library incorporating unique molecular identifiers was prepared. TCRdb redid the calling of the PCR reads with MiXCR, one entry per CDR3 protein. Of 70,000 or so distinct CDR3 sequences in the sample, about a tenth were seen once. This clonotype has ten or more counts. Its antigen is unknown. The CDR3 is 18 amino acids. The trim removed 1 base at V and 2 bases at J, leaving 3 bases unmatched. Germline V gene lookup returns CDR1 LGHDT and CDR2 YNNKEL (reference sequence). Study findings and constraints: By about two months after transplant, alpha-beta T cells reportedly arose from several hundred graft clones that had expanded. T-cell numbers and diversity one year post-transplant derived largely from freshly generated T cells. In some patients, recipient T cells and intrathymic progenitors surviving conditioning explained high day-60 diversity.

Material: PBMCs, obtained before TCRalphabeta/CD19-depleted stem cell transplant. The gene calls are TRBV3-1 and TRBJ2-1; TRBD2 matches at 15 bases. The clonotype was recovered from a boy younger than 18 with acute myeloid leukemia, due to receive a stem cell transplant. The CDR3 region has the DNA TGTGCCAGCAGCCAAGGGACTAGCGGGGGGGCACCCTACAATGAGCAGTTCTTC. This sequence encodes CASSQGTSGGAPYNEQFF.